Below are 22 T cell receptor beta chains sequenced from a single sample in a study of shared clonotypes between healthy human individuals. Using immunoSEQ multiplex PCR, the repertoire was profiled, and TCRdb retains in-frame clones only, with some absent. The profile shows about 560,000 clones, 70% to 80% of them singletons. Sequenced material: PBMCs. These TCRs come from a middle-aged woman in good health. Some clones in this sample may be carry-over from other donors' samples.

Points on this clone: It differs at one base from a far larger clone, so likely a read error. The rearrangement joins TRBV29-1 to TRBJ1-1; a possible D gene is TRBD1 (6 bases). Trimming cost V 2 bases and J 5 bases, with 9 bases left between them. Germline-derived CDR1 and CDR2 are SQVTM and ANQGSEA. There are 12 residues in the CDR3. In DNA, the CDR3 is TGCAGCGTTGAAAAGGGGGAAACTGAAGCTTTCTTT. Protein product: CSVEKGETEAFF.

Concerning this clone itself: Other DNA sequences in this specimen translate into the identical CDR3. The chain's CDR3 is CASSPRRGGETQYF. CDR3 DNA: TGTGCCAGCAGTCCGAGACGGGGGGGAGAGACCCAGTACTTC. The rearrangement joins TRBV27 to TRBJ2-5; 8 bases fit TRBD2. This CDR3 contains 14 residues. Per germline, CDR1 MNHEY and CDR2 SMNVEV (reference sequence). V trimming: 5 bases; J trimming: 4 bases; junction bases outside the gene matches: 6.

The chain employs TRBV9 and TRBJ2-7, with 8 bases that match TRBD1. Germline V gene data show CDR1 as SGDLS and CDR2 as YYNGEE. V shed 0 bases and J 2 bases; nucleotides not matched to a gene: 1. The CDR3 loop spans 14 amino acids. CDR3 in DNA: TGTGCCAGCAGCGTAGCGACAGGGGCCTACGAGCAGTACTTC. Its protein is CASSVATGAYEQYF.

This clone was seen just once. V gene TRBV28 combines with J gene TRBJ1-2; tentatively, D is TRBD1 (6 bases). Per the germline V gene, CDR1 is MDHEN and CDR2 is SYDVKM. The CDR3 consists of 13 residues. The ends were cut back, 5 bases at V and 2 bases at J, with 9 bases in the middle. The CDR3 protein is CASSPRGNYGYTF. CDR3 nucleotides: TGTGCCAGCAGTCCCAGGGGCAACTATGGCTACACCTTC.

This clone has only one observation. V is TRBV18 and J is TRBJ2-1; 13 positions match TRBD2. This CDR3 is 15 amino acids long. V trimming: 4 bases; J trimming: 9 bases; junction bases outside the gene matches: 6. The V gene's germline CDR1 is KGHSH and CDR2 LQKENI. CDR3 in DNA: TGTGCCAGCTCACTAGGACTAGCGGGAGAAGGTGAGCAGTTCTTC. This gives the protein CASSLGLAGEGEQFF.

J is TRBJ2-1 and V is TRBV27, with 13 positions matching TRBD2. J lost 6 bases, V lost 8 bases, and 7 bases had no gene match. The germline CDR1 and CDR2 sequences are MNHEY and SMNVEV (reference sequence). The CDR3 is 15 amino acids. CDR3 loop: CASQLAGGPRNEQFF. The CDR3 bases are TGTGCCAGCCAACTAGCGGGAGGGCCACGCAATGAGCAGTTCTTC.

The V call is TRBV28, the J call TRBJ1-5; D remains unclear. The length of the CDR3 is 14 residues. Trimming left V 6 bases short and J 0 bases short, with 9 bases between. The germline CDR1 and CDR2 sequences are MDHEN and SYDVKM. CDR3 loop: CASRGSNSNQPQHF. The CDR3, as DNA: TGTGCCAGCAGGGGATCCAATAGCAATCAGCCCCAGCATTTT. Supplemented by reference TRBV28 and TRBJ1-5, the full variable domain reads DVKVTQSSRYLVKRTGEKVFLECVQDMDHENMFWYRQDPGLGLRLIYFSYDVKMKEKGDIPEGYSVSREKKERFSLILESASTNQTSMYLCASRGSNSNQPQHFGDGTRLSIL.

The rearrangement links TRBV10-3 to TRBJ2-5, with D hard to call. CDR3 length: 14 residues. The V end lost 0 bases, the J end lost 4 bases, and 9 bases lay between the germline ends. CDR1 ENHRY and CDR2 SYGVKD come from the germline V gene. CDR3 bases: TGTGCCATCAGTGAGTCGACTGAAAGAGAGACCCAGTACTTC. Amino acids: CAISESTERETQYF.

On this clone: A single base is all that separates this from a far larger clone, so a read error is likely. Other DNA sequences in this specimen translate into the identical CDR3. This chain connects TRBV9 to TRBJ1-1; D unresolved. V lost 0 bases, J lost 7 bases, and 10 bases lay in between. The CDR3 consists of 13 residues. CDR1 and CDR2 from the germline V gene are SGDLS and YYNGEE. As DNA, the CDR3 is TGTGCCAGCAGCGTAGGTGTGGGAAGTGAAGCTTTCTTT. This codes for CASSVGVGSEAFF.

This clone has more than one count but fewer than ten. The chain has TRBV6-6 and TRBJ2-1, with 7 bases that match TRBD1. CDR1 and CDR2 (germline): MNHNY, SVGAGI (reference sequence). The CDR3 has 14 amino acids. V lost 0 bases, J lost 9 bases, and 5 bases stayed unmatched. CDR3: CASSYSRQGSEQFF. The CDR3 nucleotides read TGTGCCAGCAGTTACTCGCGACAGGGCAGTGAGCAGTTCTTC.

The rearrangement joins TRBV5-1 to TRBJ1-2, with a possible D match to TRBD1 (5 bases). Germline loops: CDR1 SGHRS, CDR2 YFSETQ. V gave up 3 bases and J gave up 4 bases, with 7 bases separating them. The CDR3 covers 12 residues. CDR3 sequence reads: CASSSDIYGYTF. The CDR3 DNA reads TGCGCCAGCAGCTCGGACATCTATGGCTACACCTTC.

V gene TRBV5-1 combines with J gene TRBJ2-5; 16 positions match TRBD2. The germline V gene has CDR1 SGHRS and CDR2 YFSETQ. This CDR3 is built from 17 residues. The trim removed 7 bases at V and 2 bases at J, leaving 8 bases unmatched. This CDR3 reads CASQPGLAGGRQETQYF. The CDR3 DNA is TGCGCCAGCCAACCGGGACTAGCGGGAGGGAGGCAAGAGACCCAGTACTTC.

The V gene is TRBV19, the J gene TRBJ2-6; no reliable D call. The CDR3 contains 15 residues. V shed 5 bases and J shed 3 bases, with 11 bases lying between them. Germline assignment: CDR1 LNHDA and CDR2 SQIVND (reference sequence). The CDR3 bases are TGTGCCAGTAGTCAACAACAAGGTGGGGCCAACGTCCTGACTTTC. This encodes CASSQQQGGANVLTF. Based on the CDR3 plus reference TRBV19 and TRBJ2-6, the full variable domain is DGGITQSPKYLFRKEGQNVTLSCEQNLNHDAMYWYRQDPGQGLRLIYYSQIVNDFQKGDIAEGYSVSREKKESFPLTVTSAQKNPTAFYLCASSQQQGGANVLTFGAGSRLTVL.

The chain carries TRBV27 and TRBJ2-1; 8 bases fit TRBD2. CDR1 MNHEY and CDR2 SMNVEV come from the germline V gene (reference sequence). The CDR3 extends over 15 amino acids. V lost 6 bases and J lost 8; bases outside the gene matches: 12. The DNA of the CDR3 is TGTGCCAGCAGCCCCAAGCCGGGAGGGACCGATGAGCAGTTCTTC. It specifies CASSPKPGGTDEQFF.

The chain has TRBV7-2 and TRBJ1-1; D is possibly TRBD1 (6 bases). The germline V and J ends were trimmed by 4 bases and 5 bases, with 14 bases remaining between them. The CDR3 consists of 14 residues. Germline CDR1 reads SGHTA; CDR2 reads FQGNSA. DNA of the CDR3: TGTGCCAGCAGCTATAGTATAGGGGGAACTGAAGCTTTCTTT. Its protein product is CASSYSIGGTEAFF.

This clone has only a few counts. This rearrangement joins TRBV11-2 to TRBJ2-7, with a weak D call TRBD2 (6 bases). The CDR3 has 12 residues. The germline V and J ends were trimmed by 1 base and 6 bases, with 7 bases remaining between them. Germline lookup yields CDR1 SGHAT and CDR2 FQNNGV. CDR3 region: CASSLAGLEQYF. The CDR3 bases are TGTGCCAGCAGCTTAGCGGGACTCGAGCAGTACTTC.

On this clone: An end of the junction does not agree with germline; a read error may underlie this. The chain has TRBV7-9 and TRBJ2-2; 10 bases fit TRBD1. The CDR3 totals 15 residues. Germline V gene data show CDR1 as SEHNR and CDR2 as FQNEAQ (reference sequence). CDR3 bases: TGTGCTAGCAGGTTGGGGACAGGGGCCACCAGGGAGCTGTTTTTT. It specifies CASRLGTGATRELFF. The full variable domain, in which reference TRBV7-9 and TRBJ2-2 provide the parts outside the CDR3, is DTGVSQNPRHKITKRGQNVTFRCDPISEHNRLYWYRQTLGQGPEFLTYFQNEAQLEKSRLLSDRFSAERPKGSFSTLEIQRTEQGDSAMYLCASRLGTGATRELFFGEGSRLTVL.

The chain uses TRBV9 and TRBJ2-2; 7 bases are shared with TRBD2. Germline trimming cut 6 bases from V and 1 base from J; bases unmatched to any gene: 3. The V gene's germline CDR1 is SGDLS and CDR2 YYNGEE. The CDR3 has 14 amino acids. The CDR3 coding sequence is TGTGCCAGCACCCCTAGCGGGAACACCGGGGAGCTGTTTTTT. Its translation is CASTPSGNTGELFF.

The chain combines TRBV10-3 with TRBJ1-5; D is unclear. Germline CDR1 reads ENHRY; CDR2 reads SYGVKD. Trimming removed 3 bases at V and 0 bases at J, with 6 bases between. This CDR3 comprises 14 residues. The CDR3 loop reads CAISDRDSNQPQHF. CDR3 bases: TGTGCCATCAGTGATAGAGATAGCAATCAGCCCCAGCATTTT.

This clone appeared once. A much larger clone differs by one base, so this may be a read error. Within the sample, other DNA sequences also encode this same CDR3. The chain carries TRBV30 and TRBJ2-3, with D unresolved. Per germline, CDR1 GTSNPN and CDR2 SVGIG (reference sequence). The CDR3 has 12 residues. V lost 4 bases and J 0 bases, leaving 5 bases between the germline ends. The CDR3 protein is CAWTGSTDTQYF. The CDR3 region has the DNA TGTGCCTGGACCGGCAGCACAGATACGCAGTATTTT.

V and J are TRBV5-1 and TRBJ1-2, with 7 bases that match TRBD1. V gave up 4 bases and J gave up 4 bases; unmatched junction bases: 7. Germline V lookup: CDR1 SGHRS, CDR2 YFSETQ. This CDR3 spans 14 amino acids. CDR3 nucleotide sequence: TGCGCCAGCAGCCCAACGACAGGGATCTATGGCTACACCTTC. Protein sequence: CASSPTTGIYGYTF.

This clone has only a few counts. The genes are TRBV7-9 and TRBJ1-5, with TRBD1 identical over 11 bases. Germline V gene lookup returns CDR1 SEHNR and CDR2 FQNEAQ (reference sequence). With 2 bases clipped from V and 3 bases from J, the junction kept 6 bases outside the gene matches. The CDR3 has 17 amino acids. CDR3: CASSLWTGGYDNQPQHF. As DNA, the CDR3 is TGTGCCAGCAGCTTATGGACAGGGGGCTATGACAATCAGCCCCAGCATTTT.